These 23 T cell receptor beta chains originate from one sample sequenced in a study of OX40 agonist ivuxolimab in advanced cancers. Profiling relied on immunoSEQ multiplex PCR, and the TCRdb table lists in-frame clones only, not all of them. Of under 70,000 clones in the sample, more than 85% were seen once. The material sequenced was CD4+ or CD8+ T cells sorted from blood, taken in a trial of the OX40 agonist ivuxolimab. The receptors come from an adult with an advanced solid tumor such as melanoma, head and neck, liver or kidney cancer.

This clone showed up just a few times. CDR3 in DNA: TGTGCCAGCAGCAGGGCAGGGCAGCCCCAGCATTTT. Encoded protein: CASSRAGQPQHF. The chain combines TRBV6-5 with TRBJ1-5; a weak D match, TRBD1 (5 bases). V shed 6 bases and J shed 7 bases, with 10 bases lying between them. The CDR3 loop spans 12 amino acids. The V gene's germline CDR1 is MNHEY and CDR2 SVGAGI.

The table lists this clone with a few counts. The CDR3 DNA is TGCGCCAGCAGCTTGGGCCCTAGCGGTGAGACCCAGTACTTC. It codes for CASSLGPSGETQYF. The rearrangement joins TRBV5-1 to TRBJ2-5; 7 positions agree with TRBD2. From germline, CDR1 is SGHRS and CDR2 YFSETQ. The V segment lost 0 bases and the J segment 5 bases; nucleotides outside the gene matches: 4. The CDR3 sequence is 14 residues long.

The rearrangement links TRBV18 to TRBJ1-2, with 10 bases that match TRBD1. With V trimmed by 5 bases and J by 3 bases, 3 bases remained unmatched. Germline CDR1 KGHSH, CDR2 LQKENI. This CDR3 has 14 residues. This CDR3 is CASSLTGGDYGYTF. The CDR3 DNA reads as TGTGCCAGCTCATTGACAGGGGGCGACTATGGCTACACCTTC.

The chain employs TRBV10-2 and TRBJ2-7; TRBD2 matches at 7 bases. Germline V gives CDR1 WSHSY, CDR2 SAAADI. This CDR3 is built from 14 residues. Losses at the gene ends were 6 bases for V and 4 bases for J; bases not matched to a gene: 9. CDR3 DNA: TGCGCCAGCAGAATCGCCAAGGGAGGGTACGAGCAGTACTTC. Its protein is CASRIAKGGYEQYF.

J is TRBJ2-1 and V is TRBV5-5; 12 bases line up with TRBD1. Germline-derived CDR1 and CDR2 are SGHKS and YYEKEE (reference sequence). V lost 4 bases, J lost 5 bases, and 4 bases stayed unmatched. There are 15 residues in the CDR3. The CDR3 DNA reads as TGTGCCAGCAGCCCGGGACAGGGGGCCGACAATGAGCAGTTCTTC. It translates to CASSPGQGADNEQFF. Full variable domain (remainder filled in from reference TRBV5-5 and TRBJ2-1): DAGVTQSPTHLIKTRGQQVTLRCSPISGHKSVSWYQQVLGQGPQFIFQYYEKEERGRGNFPDRFSARQFPNYSSELNVNALLLGDSALYLCASSPGQGADNEQFFGPGTRLTVL.

This sequence joins TRBV9 and TRBJ1-2; D call uncertain. Between the trimmed V and J ends, which lost 0 bases and 8 bases, there was a span of 11 bases. The CDR3 has 13 amino acids. Germline V gene lookup returns CDR1 SGDLS and CDR2 YYNGEE. CDR3 sequence: CASSVVSRRGYTF. CDR3 DNA: TGTGCCAGCAGCGTAGTGAGCCGACGGGGCTACACCTTC.

The chain has TRBV5-4 and TRBJ1-2; D might be TRBD1 (5 bases). The CDR3 loop spans 14 amino acids. Germline CDR1 reads SGHNT; CDR2 reads YYREEE (reference sequence). Trimming took off 1 base at V and 0 bases at J, with 7 bases between the two ends. The CDR3 DNA sequence: TGTGCCAGCAGCTTGCCCAGGGCTAACTATGGCTACACCTTC. It encodes CASSLPRANYGYTF. The full variable domain, in which reference TRBV5-4 and TRBJ1-2 provide the parts outside the CDR3, is ETGVTQSPTHLIKTRGQQVTLRCSSQSGHNTVSWYQQALGQGPQFIFQYYREEENGRGNFPPRFSGLQFPNYSSELNVNALELDDSALYLCASSLPRANYGYTFGSGTRLTVV.

The V gene is TRBV19, the J gene TRBJ2-1; D might be TRBD1 or TRBD2, each matching 5 bases. The CDR3 runs to 16 residues. Germline V gene lookup returns CDR1 LNHDA and CDR2 SQIVND (reference sequence). V lost 6 bases, J lost 8 bases, and 23 bases lay in between. The CDR3, as DNA: TGTGCCAGTAGCCCCAGGGCAGCGGCCGATGCGGATGAGCAGTTCTTC. Translating gives CASSPRAAADADEQFF.

The sample holds a few counts of this clone. J is TRBJ2-2 and V is TRBV11-2; D assignment may be TRBD1 or TRBD2 (6 bases each). Germline V gives CDR1 SGHAT, CDR2 FQNNGV. The length of the CDR3 is 15 residues. Trimming took off 5 bases at V and 2 bases at J, with 12 bases between the two ends. The CDR3 sequence: CASSARDTNTGELFF. The CDR3 nucleotides are TGTGCCAGCAGCGCGCGGGACACCAACACCGGGGAGCTGTTTTTT.

V is TRBV6-5 and J is TRBJ2-7; D is unresolved. Per the germline V gene, CDR1 is MNHEY and CDR2 is SVGAGI. CDR3 length: 12 residues. The V end lost 5 bases, the J end lost 5 bases, and 10 bases lay between the germline ends. CDR3 sequence reads: CASSRSQNEQYF. CDR3 sequence (DNA): TGTGCCAGCAGTAGGAGTCAAAACGAGCAGTACTTC.

V is TRBV30 and J is TRBJ2-7; possible D gene TRBD1, 5 bases. Trimming cost V 2 bases and J 3 bases, with 8 bases left between them. This CDR3 comprises 12 residues. Germline CDR1 and CDR2: GTSNPN and SVGIG (reference sequence). CDR3 nucleotides: TGTGCCTGGAGTCTGACAGTCTACGAGCAGTACTTC. This codes for CAWSLTVYEQYF.

V gene TRBV4-1 combines with J gene TRBJ2-2; no clear D gene. CDR1 MGHRA and CDR2 YSYEKL come from the germline V gene. The germline V and J ends were trimmed by 0 bases and 0 bases, with 11 bases remaining between them. The CDR3 consists of 17 residues. CDR3: CASSQELASTNTGELFF. The CDR3 DNA reads TGCGCCAGCAGCCAAGAATTAGCTTCCACGAACACCGGGGAGCTGTTTTTT.

The CDR3 sequence is CASNPPGLAANEQFF. The DNA for the CDR3 is TGTGCCAGCAATCCTCCGGGACTAGCGGCTAATGAGCAGTTCTTC. The genes are TRBV6-1 and TRBJ2-1; 11 bases align to TRBD2. Trimming took 7 bases from V and 7 from J; bases not matched to a gene: 9. The CDR3 has 15 amino acids. From germline, CDR1 is MNHNS and CDR2 SASEGT.

This clone was counted once. This chain uses TRBV7-9 with TRBJ2-3; no definite D call. Germline assignment: CDR1 SEHNR and CDR2 FQNEAQ (reference sequence). The CDR3 is 13 residues long. V was trimmed by 5 bases and J by 6 bases, leaving 12 bases between them. The CDR3 DNA reads TGTGCCAGCAGCATCGGAACTTGGGATACGCAGTATTTT. It translates to CASSIGTWDTQYF.

This clone was observed a single time. The V gene is TRBV21-1, the J gene TRBJ2-2; no DNA check was done on the table's D call, TRBD1. TRBV21-1 is deemed a pseudogene. The CDR3 is 13 amino acids. CDR3 amino acids: CASSTDRAGELFF. CDR3 nucleotides: TGTGCCAGCAGCACCGACAGGGCCGGGGAGCTGTTTTTT.

The V gene is TRBV4-2, the J gene TRBJ1-4; 10 bases fit TRBD1. The CDR3 consists of 15 residues. The junction had 5 bases not matched to a gene; V was cut back by 5 bases and J by 5 bases. Germline-derived CDR1 and CDR2 are LGHNA and YNFKEQ. As DNA, the CDR3 is TGTGCCAGCAGCAGAGAGGGACAGGGGAATGAAAAACTGTTTTTT. It codes for CASSREGQGNEKLFF.

About this clone itself: The same CDR3 arises from other DNA sequences in this sample as well. V usage is TRBV4-2 and J usage is TRBJ2-7; TRBD2 is a possible D gene (6 bases). The V end lost 0 bases, the J end lost 5 bases, and 23 bases lay between the germline ends. Germline V gene sequence: CDR1 LGHNA, CDR2 YNFKEQ. The CDR3 is 18 amino acids. The CDR3 protein is CASSQEGSRAAGSHEQYF. The CDR3 coding sequence is TGTGCCAGCAGCCAAGAAGGGTCGAGGGCGGCGGGGTCTCACGAGCAGTACTTC.

This chain connects TRBV15 to TRBJ1-5; D might be TRBD1 (6 bases). The V gene's germline CDR1 is LNHNV and CDR2 YYDKDF (reference sequence). Deletions cut 0 bases from V and 3 bases from J, with 9 bases between. This CDR3 is 15 amino acids long. The CDR3: CATSRDRTDNQPQHF. The CDR3 bases are TGTGCCACCAGCAGAGATAGGACAGACAATCAGCCCCAGCATTTT.

This chain uses TRBV18 with TRBJ1-1; 11 bases agree with TRBD1. The J segment lost 7 bases and the V segment lost 0 bases, leaving 4 bases of the junction unmatched. The CDR3 totals 15 residues. Per the germline V gene, CDR1 is KGHSH and CDR2 is LQKENI. The CDR3 is CASSPPVGQGVEAFF. In DNA, the CDR3 is TGTGCCAGCTCACCACCGGTGGGACAGGGGGTTGAAGCTTTCTTT. The full variable domain, its missing parts supplied by reference TRBV18 and TRBJ1-1, is NAGVMQNPRHLVRRRGQEARLRCSPMKGHSHVYWYRQLPEEGLKFMVYLQKENIIDESGMPKERFSAEFPKEGPSILRIQQVVRGDSAAYFCASSPPVGQGVEAFFGQGTRLTVV.

The V and J genes are TRBV9 and TRBJ2-7, with 7 bases matching TRBD1. Germline CDR1 is SGDLS and CDR2 is YYNGEE. V shed 0 bases, J shed 4 bases, and the junction held 4 bases outside the gene matches. The CDR3 is made up of 14 amino acids. Here the CDR3 reads CASSVDDRAYEQYF. In DNA form, the CDR3 reads TGTGCCAGCAGCGTAGATGACAGGGCTTACGAGCAGTACTTC.

The gene calls are TRBV15 and TRBJ2-1; D not certain. Germline-derived CDR1 and CDR2 are LNHNV and YYDKDF (reference sequence). This CDR3 contains 14 residues. V shed 5 bases and J shed 0 bases, with 8 bases lying between them. CDR3 amino acids: CATSPQISYNEQFF. CDR3 bases: TGTGCCACCAGCCCACAGATCTCCTACAATGAGCAGTTCTTC. Variable domain in full (rest from reference TRBV15 and TRBJ2-1): DAMVIQNPRYQVTQFGKPVTLSCSQTLNHNVMYWYQQKSSQAPKLLFHYYDKDFNNEADTPDNFQSRRPNTSFCFLDIRSPGLGDTAMYLCATSPQISYNEQFFGPGTRLTVL.

The V call is TRBV30, the J call TRBJ2-3; 11 positions match TRBD1. Germline loops: CDR1 GTSNPN, CDR2 SVGIG (reference sequence). V lost 8 bases, J lost 3 bases, and 7 bases stayed unmatched. CDR3 length: 14 residues. CDR3 DNA: TGTGCCACGGACAGGGGGCAAAGGACAGATACGCAGTATTTT. Translated, it gives CATDRGQRTDTQYF. The complete variable domain, with remaining parts taken from reference TRBV30 and TRBJ2-3, reads SQTIHQWPATLVQPVGSPLSLECTVEGTSNPNLYWYRQAAGRGLQLLFYSVGIGQISSEVPQNLSASRPQDRQFILSSKKLLLSDSGFYLCATDRGQRTDTQYFGPGTRLTVL.

This rearrangement joins TRBV29-1 to TRBJ2-5; D may be TRBD1 or TRBD2 (5 bases each). The CDR3 covers 13 residues. Germline loops: CDR1 SQVTM, CDR2 ANQGSEA. V was shortened by 7 bases and J by 0 bases, with 12 bases between the two germline ends. The chain's CDR3 is CSARRGDQETQYF. For the CDR3, the DNA is TGCAGCGCCCGAAGAGGGGACCAAGAGACCCAGTACTTC.